This T cell receptor beta chain is from a study of identical twins. Healthy Caucasians made up all donors. The study's findings and limits: Instead of following the same donors, the conclusions were based on cross-sectional statistical analysis. High-abundance cord blood beta clonotypes had fewer insertions; memory repertoires showed none.

This clonotype was seen a few times. What it binds is not known. The CDR3 has 14 amino acids. The germline gives CDR1 DFQATT, CDR2 SNEGSKA (reference sequence). V trimming: 3 bases; J trimming: 8 bases; junction bases outside the gene matches: 5. Unique molecular identifiers were present on the cDNA, which also gained a universal primer site by template switching. TCRdb independently ran MiXCR on the 5' RACE reads; one entry per CDR3 protein. The sample lists around 680,000 distinct CDR3 sequences, approximately 9% occurring once. The data also belong to a second study, concerning yellow fever vaccine responses in identical twins.

The chain links TRBV20-1 to TRBJ1-3; 12 nucleotides line up with TRBD1. This sequence originates from a young woman in good health. Sequencing was performed on PBMCs. CDR3 in amino acids: CSASDRDRGHTIYF. CDR3 nucleotides: TGCAGTGCTAGCGACCGGGACAGGGGGCACACCATATATTTT.